This T cell receptor beta chain derives from a study of T cells in Graves' hyperthyroidism and ophthalmopathy. Per the germline V gene, CDR1 is DFQATT and CDR2 is SNEGSKA (reference sequence). The CDR3 is 10 amino acids. Trimming cost V 6 bases and J 9 bases, with 9 bases left between them. About this clonotype itself: The antigen remains undetermined. A clone one base away is much larger, so this may be a read error.

Amplification targeted TCR beta CDR3 regions from RNA transcripts. First-round RT-PCR targeting the TCR CDR3 was performed with the HTBI primer set. MiXCR was run by TCRdb on the multiplex PCR reads, yielding one entry per CDR3 protein. The sample includes around 400,000 distinct CDR3 sequences, 15% of them seen just once. Study-wide results and caveats: Ophthalmopathy, which appeared later, was predicted by the model a median around 6.5 months before onset.

Clinical symptoms, serum thyroxine, TRAb, thyroid ultrasound and orbital computed tomography established diagnosis. This TCR derives from a woman in her sixties with Graves' ophthalmopathy. The V and J genes are TRBV20-1 and TRBJ2-1; unclear D gene. The specimen sequenced was blood. CDR3 in DNA: TGCAGTGCCTCCCGGCCTGAGCAGTTCTTC. The encoded protein is CSASRPEQFF.